The present T cell receptor beta chain was sequenced within a study of cytomegalovirus exposure and HLA in healthy donors. The germline gives CDR1 GTSNPN, CDR2 SVGIG (reference sequence). The junction had 7 bases not matched to a gene; V was cut back by 3 bases and J by 5 bases. The CDR3 length is 14 residues. Researchers ran the PCR with 60 Vbeta and 13 Jbeta primers. Sequencing was performed with immunoSEQ multiplex PCR; in TCRdb, only in-frame clones are kept and a portion is missing. The data show 120,000 or so clones, 75% to 85% seen once. Material: PBMCs. This receptor was obtained from a male donor in good health and CMV-seropositive. This chain connects TRBV30 to TRBJ1-2; 9 bases fit TRBD1. Here the CDR3 DNA reads TGTGCCTGGAGAGTTCCGGGACAGGGATATGGCTACACCTTC. The encoded protein is CAWRVPGQGYGYTF.